This TCR beta chain was captured by sequencing in a study of control samples from healthy donors and cancer patients. Trimming pared 6 bases from V and 1 base from J, leaving 9 bases between. CDR3 length equals 13 residues. Per germline, CDR1 MNHEY and CDR2 SMNVEV (reference sequence). Profiling relied on immunoSEQ multiplex PCR, and the TCRdb table lists in-frame clones only, not all of them. The data hold about 170,000 clones, with 75% to 95% observed a single time. The source material was blood. The source of this sequence is a woman between 25 and 40 years old in good health. The chain combines TRBV27 with TRBJ2-5; D uncertain. The DNA of the CDR3 is TGTGCCAGCAGGTACACCTTCCAAGAGACCCAGTACTTC. Amino acid sequence: CASRYTFQETQYF.